This TCR beta chain was captured in a study of shared clonotypes between healthy human individuals. Notes on the study in general: Sequencing depth was expected to affect clonotype sharing among donors.

V was pared by 6 bases and J by 7 bases, with 10 bases of the junction left unmatched. The CDR3 is 14 residues long. The germline CDR1 and CDR2 sequences are SGHAT and FQNNGV. Libraries were prepared by immunoSEQ multiplex PCR; TCRdb keeps only in-frame clonotypes and omits some of them. Of fewer than 1.6 million clones in the sample, roughly 98.5% were seen once. A word on this clone: Its matching antigen is unknown.

The TCR was taken from a man in his thirties or forties in good health. The chain combines TRBV11-2 with TRBJ2-7; 9 nucleotides match TRBD2. Specimen: naive CD4+ T cells sorted from blood. Subset given: CD45RA+ positively selected. The CDR3 region is CASSTRGGLGEQYF. Here the CDR3 DNA reads TGTGCCAGCAGTACGCGGGGGGGTCTGGGTGAGCAGTACTTC.